The 13 T cell receptor beta chains listed next were all sequenced from one sample in a study of blood T cell repertoires in COVID-19. Produced via immunoSEQ multiplex PCR; TCRdb's table is partial and in-frame only. The profile shows about 68,000 clones, 86% of them singletons. The sample taken for sequencing was peripheral blood. Receptor source: an older man with COVID-19, enrolled during active disease.

This chain uses TRBV5-4 with TRBJ2-3, with 7 bases that match TRBD1. Germline loops: CDR1 SGHNT, CDR2 YYREEE (reference sequence). This CDR3 region has 15 residues. The CDR3 here is CAAGVGGPYTDTQYF. The CDR3 region has the DNA TGTGCTGCGGGTGTAGGGGGCCCCTACACAGATACGCAGTATTTT.

J is TRBJ2-7 and V is TRBV19; weak D call: TRBD1 (6 bases). CDR1 LNHDA and CDR2 SQIVND come from the germline V gene (reference sequence). Trimming removed 6 bases at V and 2 bases at J, with 17 bases between. The CDR3 consists of 15 residues. CDR3 sequence (DNA): TGTGCCAGTAGGAGTCGGGACACACAAACCTACGAGCAGTACTTC. It encodes CASRSRDTQTYEQYF.

The chain combines TRBV18 with TRBJ1-1; D uncertain. Germline assignment: CDR1 KGHSH and CDR2 LQKENI. V dropped 8 bases and J dropped 7 bases, with 17 bases sitting between them. The CDR3 loop spans 13 amino acids. The CDR3 nucleotides read TGTGCCAGCCTATTCGACCTCCGGGGTGAAGCTTTCTTT. Translating it yields CASLFDLRGEAFF. The complete variable domain, with remaining parts taken from reference TRBV18 and TRBJ1-1, reads NAGVMQNPRHLVRRRGQEARLRCSPMKGHSHVYWYRQLPEEGLKFMVYLQKENIIDESGMPKERFSAEFPKEGPSILRIQQVVRGDSAAYFCASLFDLRGEAFFGQGTRLTVV.

This chain's CDR3 is CASSRQALNTGELFF. The CDR3, as DNA: TGTGCCAGCAGCCGACAGGCGCTGAACACCGGGGAGCTGTTTTTT. This sequence joins TRBV11-1 and TRBJ2-2, with a tentative D call TRBD1 (6 bases). This CDR3 is built from 15 residues. V lost 5 bases and J lost 1, with 11 bases in between. CDR1 and CDR2 from the germline V gene are SGHAT and FQDESV (reference sequence).

The rearrangement joins TRBV5-1 to TRBJ2-3; the D is unclear. Trimming cost V 1 base and J 0 bases, with 6 bases left between them. The CDR3 sequence is 14 residues long. The germline CDR1 and CDR2 sequences are SGHRS and YFSETQ. CDR3 amino acids: CASSLSVSTDTQYF. The CDR3 region has the DNA TGCGCCAGCAGCTTGTCGGTTAGCACAGATACGCAGTATTTT.

This rearrangement joins TRBV4-2 to TRBJ1-2; tentatively, D is TRBD1 (6 bases). The ends were cut back, 0 bases at V and 1 base at J, with 6 bases in the middle. The CDR3 is 14 residues long. The V gene's germline CDR1 is LGHNA and CDR2 YNFKEQ. The CDR3 sequence is CASSQEQGNYGYTF. CDR3 bases: TGTGCCAGCAGCCAAGAACAGGGTAACTATGGCTACACCTTC.

The chain joins TRBV5-1 to TRBJ1-2, with D hard to call. The CDR3 runs to 14 residues. Trimming shortened V by 2 bases and J by 4 bases, and 12 bases separated the two germline ends. CDR1 is SGHRS, CDR2 YFSETQ, per germline. The CDR3 here is CASSLSVSGYGYTF. The CDR3 DNA is TGCGCCAGCAGCTTATCGGTATCGGGCTATGGCTACACCTTC.

The chain carries TRBV19 and TRBJ1-2; 11 nucleotides agree with TRBD1. After removal of 6 bases from V and 4 bases from J, the junction contained 4 bases not matched to a gene. The CDR3 is 14 residues long. Germline V gives CDR1 LNHDA, CDR2 SQIVND (reference sequence). CDR3 DNA sequence: TGTGCCAGTAGGGACAGGGGGCCGAGCTATGGCTACACCTTC. It translates to CASRDRGPSYGYTF.

The chain combines TRBV27 with TRBJ2-2; 8 bases agree with TRBD2. CDR3 size: 18 residues. The germline V gene has CDR1 MNHEY and CDR2 SMNVEV (reference sequence). The V and J ends lost 1 base and 2 bases, in that order; junction bases with no gene match: 9. This CDR3 reads CASSLYGGGTHNTGELFF. DNA of the CDR3: TGTGCCAGCAGTTTATATGGCGGGGGGACCCATAACACCGGGGAGCTGTTTTTT.

This clone was observed a single time. The chain carries TRBV4-1 and TRBJ2-5; tentatively, D is TRBD1 (6 bases). Per the germline V gene, CDR1 is MGHRA and CDR2 is YSYEKL. V lost 0 bases and J lost 1, with 9 bases in between. This CDR3 comprises 15 residues. CDR3 region: CASSQDSRGQETQYF. Here the CDR3 DNA reads TGCGCCAGCAGCCAAGATAGCAGGGGCCAAGAGACCCAGTACTTC.

The gene calls are TRBV2 and TRBJ2-7; TRBD2 agrees at 10 bases. Trimming cost V 5 bases and J 9 bases; bases outside gene matches: 7. Germline CDR1 SNHLY, CDR2 FYNNEI. The CDR3 sequence is 13 residues long. The CDR3 is CASSRTSGFGQYF. In DNA, the CDR3 is TGTGCCAGCAGTAGGACTAGCGGTTTCGGGCAGTACTTC.

This clone came up once. V gene TRBV28 combines with J gene TRBJ1-2; no firm D call. V was clipped by 4 bases and J by 7 bases, with 13 bases between them. This CDR3 has 13 amino acids. CDR1 and CDR2 from the germline V gene are MDHEN and SYDVKM. The CDR3: CASSYPSTRGYTF. Written as DNA, the CDR3 is TGTGCCAGCAGTTACCCCTCAACTCGTGGCTACACCTTC.

This chain joins TRBV7-2 and TRBJ1-5; a weak D match, TRBD1 (6 bases). Looked up from germline, CDR1 is SGHTA and CDR2 is FQGNSA. Trimming pared 0 bases from V and 5 bases from J, leaving 8 bases between. The CDR3 is made up of 14 amino acids. This chain's CDR3 is CASSLAAGDQPQHF. DNA for the CDR3: TGTGCCAGCAGCTTAGCGGCAGGGGATCAGCCCCAGCATTTT. Combining the CDR3 with reference TRBV7-2 and TRBJ1-5 gives the whole variable domain GAGVSQSPSNKVTEKGKDVELRCDPISGHTALYWYRQSLGQGLEFLIYFQGNSAPDKSGLPSDRFSAERTGGSVSTLTIQRTQQEDSAVYLCASSLAAGDQPQHFGDGTRLSIL.